These 5 T cell receptor beta chains were sequenced from one sample in a study of blood T cell repertoires in COVID-19. Libraries were prepared by immunoSEQ multiplex PCR; TCRdb keeps only in-frame clonotypes and omits some of them. Of a few hundred thousand clones in the sample, 88% were seen once. The sample comprised peripheral blood. Receptor source: a woman aged 45 to 65 with COVID-19, enrolled during active disease.

This clone was picked up a small number of times. The chain has TRBV5-1 and TRBJ2-1, with TRBD2 as a possible D gene (6 bases). V shed 2 bases and J shed 0 bases, with 9 bases lying between them. The CDR3 loop spans 15 amino acids. Germline V gene sequence: CDR1 SGHRS, CDR2 YFSETQ. CDR3 region: CASSFGTPSYNEQFF. In DNA, the CDR3 is TGCGCCAGCAGCTTCGGGACTCCCTCCTACAATGAGCAGTTCTTC.

V usage is TRBV6-5 and J usage is TRBJ2-1, with D maybe TRBD1 (6 bases). Germline V gene data show CDR1 as MNHEY and CDR2 as SVGAGI. The V gene lost 2 bases and the J gene lost 7 bases, with 15 bases spanning the gap. This CDR3 has 15 amino acids. CDR3: CASSYKQAGANEQFF. CDR3 bases: TGTGCCAGCAGTTACAAACAGGCAGGGGCTAATGAGCAGTTCTTC.

The chain carries TRBV5-1 and TRBJ1-1; possibly TRBD1 for D (6 bases). Trimming shortened V by 1 base and J by 1 base, and 11 bases separated the two germline ends. The germline V gene encodes CDR1 SGHRS and CDR2 YFSETQ. The CDR3 length is 15 residues. The CDR3 reads CASSLTGTGNTEAFF. As DNA, the CDR3 is TGCGCCAGCAGCTTGACAGGGACGGGGAACACTGAAGCTTTCTTT.

This clone was observed a few times. The chain carries TRBV5-6 and TRBJ1-2; perhaps TRBD1 as D (6 bases). Trimming left V 7 bases short and J 0 bases short, with 10 bases between. CDR3 length equals 13 residues. The germline CDR1 and CDR2 sequences are SGHDT and YYEEEE. As DNA, the CDR3 is TGTGCCAGCGGGGACACAGCTAACTATGGCTACACCTTC. Translating gives CASGDTANYGYTF. Using reference TRBV5-6 and TRBJ1-2 for the parts outside the CDR3, the full variable domain is DAGVTQSPTHLIKTRGQQVTLRCSPKSGHDTVSWYQQALGQGPQFIFQYYEEEERQRGNFPDRFSGHQFPNYSSELNVNALLLGDSALYLCASGDTANYGYTFGSGTRLTVV.

The chain is built from TRBV3-1 (or the pseudogene TRBV3-2) and TRBJ2-1; the match to TRBD2 covers 7 bases. Per the germline V gene, CDR1 is LGHDT and CDR2 is YNNKEL (reference sequence). The V and J ends lost 6 bases and 9 bases, in that order; junction bases with no gene match: 17. The CDR3 contains 16 residues. The CDR3 region is CASSSPTSRALLEQFF. In nucleotides, the CDR3 is TGTGCCAGCAGTTCCCCGACTAGCCGGGCATTACTTGAGCAGTTCTTC.